The present T cell receptor beta chain was sequenced within a study of CD8 T cells in Susac syndrome. After extraction with the RNeasy kit, roughly 0.45 to 1 ug of the RNA was reverse transcribed using random hexamers. TCRdb used MiXCR to reprocess the immunoSEQ multiplex PCR reads, holding one entry per CDR3 protein. The sample lists about 200,000 distinct CDR3 sequences, just under 95% occurring once. There are 14 residues in the CDR3. Trimming pared 2 bases from V and 1 base from J, leaving 8 bases between. CDR1 and CDR2 from the germline V gene are MNHEY and SVGAGI. TCR beta was sequenced from blood CD8+ and CD4+ T cells. In the multiple sclerosis control group, patients were treatment-naive and had stable or active relapsing-remitting disease.

Input material: CD4+ T cells from PBMCs. The chain uses TRBV6-5 and TRBJ2-5, with D maybe TRBD2 (6 bases). This receptor was identified in a human donor with multiple sclerosis. The CDR3 DNA is TGTGCCAGCAGTTACGAACTAGCCCAAGAGACCCAGTACTTC. This translates into CASSYELAQETQYF.